This T cell receptor (beta chain) was profiled in a study of T cells after yellow fever vaccination. TCRdb passed the 5' RACE reads through MiXCR, listing each CDR3 protein once. The table has hundreds of thousands of distinct CDR3 sequences, around 4% seen once. The sequencing used PBMCs, collected on the day of the yellow fever booster vaccination. This TCR came from a young man who received the YFV17D yellow fever vaccine.

The CDR3 spells CASSLGLSSAEQETQYF. CDR3 in DNA: TGTGCCAGCAGCTTAGGGCTGTCCAGCGCCGAACAAGAGACCCAGTACTTC. The chain employs TRBV7-6 and TRBJ2-5; no firm D call. V was shortened by 1 base and J by 2 bases, with 17 bases between the two germline ends. CDR1 is SGHVS and CDR2 is FNYEAQ in the germline V gene. The CDR3 contains 17 residues.